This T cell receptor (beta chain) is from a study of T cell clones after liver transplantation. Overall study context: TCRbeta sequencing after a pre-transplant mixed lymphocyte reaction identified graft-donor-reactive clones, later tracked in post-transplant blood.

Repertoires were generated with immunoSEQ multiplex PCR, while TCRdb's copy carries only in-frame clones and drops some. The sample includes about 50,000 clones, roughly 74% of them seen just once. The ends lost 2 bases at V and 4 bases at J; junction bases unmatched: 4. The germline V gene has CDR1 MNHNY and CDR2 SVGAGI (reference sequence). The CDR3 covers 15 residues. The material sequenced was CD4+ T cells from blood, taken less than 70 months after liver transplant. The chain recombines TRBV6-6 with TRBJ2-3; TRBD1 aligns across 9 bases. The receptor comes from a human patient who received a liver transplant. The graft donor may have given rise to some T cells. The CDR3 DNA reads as TGTGCCAGCAGTTACCCGGGACAGGGAGCAGATACGCAGTATTTT. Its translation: CASSYPGQGADTQYF.